Sequencing of this T cell receptor (beta chain) was carried out in a study of shared clonotypes between healthy human individuals. Whole-study context: CD8 memory received one plate per donor, CD8 naive two, CD4 memory three and CD4 naive three.

This clone was counted a single time. Its antigen is currently unknown. The table came from immunoSEQ multiplex PCR; TCRdb's copy has only in-frame clones and leaves some out. The repertoire includes over a million clones, around 78% of them detected once, and 0.55% to 0.7% sits in the top ten. Every donor was a Caucasian adult from Nashville, Tennessee. CDR3 length: 13 amino acids. The V end lost 3 bases, the J end lost 6 bases, and 8 bases lay between the germline ends. Germline V gene lookup returns CDR1 LNHDA and CDR2 SQIVND (reference sequence). Study-wide results and limits: Only blood samples were collected, and tissue repertoires likely differ.

This TCR was sampled from a man younger than 30 in good health. Some clones in this sample may be carry-over from other donors' samples. Sample: memory CD4+ T cells from PBMCs. This sample's subset: CD45RA-negative fraction. The V gene is TRBV19, the J gene TRBJ1-4, with D perhaps matching TRBD1 (6 bases). The CDR3 DNA reads TGTGCCAGTAGTATGGGGGCTTATGAAAAACTGTTTTTT. This encodes CASSMGAYEKLFF.